This passage covers 22 T cell receptor beta chains from one sample sequenced in a study of CD8+ T cells in alopecia areata. It was cDNA, reverse transcribed from extracted RNA, that served as the sequencing template. The assay was immunoSEQ multiplex PCR, and TCRdb's table has in-frame clones only and misses some. The sample lists roughly 200,000 clones, around 43% occurring once. Sample treatment: oral pan-JAK inhibitor, 5-10 mg twice daily. Sequenced here: CD4+ T cells sorted from blood, sampled at approximately week 37, from a patient treated with tofacitinib. The source of these receptors is a human donor with alopecia areata.

The chain recombines TRBV10-3 with TRBJ2-7, with D perhaps given as TRBD1 or TRBD2 (5 bases each). The germline gives CDR1 ENHRY, CDR2 SYGVKD. Trimming took off 4 bases at V and 3 bases at J, with 16 bases between the two ends. The CDR3 spans 15 residues. Here the CDR3 reads CAISAPGRGNYEQYF. CDR3 sequence (DNA): TGTGCCATCAGTGCACCGGGACGTGGGAACTACGAGCAGTACTTC.

V is TRBV30 and J is TRBJ2-1; perhaps TRBD2 as D (5 bases). Trimming cost V 2 bases and J 4 bases, with 6 bases left between them. This CDR3 has 12 residues. CDR1 is GTSNPN and CDR2 is SVGIG in the germline V gene (reference sequence). This CDR3 is CAWSREYNEQFF. CDR3 DNA: TGTGCCTGGAGTAGGGAGTACAATGAGCAGTTCTTC.

This clone was observed a few times. CDR3 sequence: CASSPLSGGETQYF. CDR3 sequence (DNA): TGTGCCAGCAGCCCATTGAGCGGAGGAGAGACCCAGTACTTC. The chain uses TRBV6-5 and TRBJ2-5; a weak D match, TRBD2 (5 bases). V shed 6 bases and J shed 4 bases, with 15 bases lying between them. Germline CDR1 and CDR2: MNHEY and SVGAGI. The CDR3 is 14 amino acids.

V usage is TRBV7-2 and J usage is TRBJ2-5, with D perhaps TRBD1 or TRBD2 (5 bases each). The V gene lost 0 bases and the J gene lost 2 bases, with 13 bases spanning the gap. CDR3 length equals 16 residues. The germline V gene has CDR1 SGHTA and CDR2 FQGNSA. The chain's CDR3 is CASSLAGAGRQETQYF. DNA of the CDR3: TGTGCCAGCAGCTTAGCCGGGGCAGGGAGACAAGAGACCCAGTACTTC.

The chain has TRBV7-2 and TRBJ2-6; no firm D call. The germline CDR1 and CDR2 sequences are SGHTA and FQGNSA. V was cut by 5 bases and J by 4 bases, with 12 bases left in between. The CDR3 length is 15 residues. The CDR3 bases are TGTGCCAGCAGCCGCGCCGGGCCGGGGGCCAACGTCCTGACTTTC. It is translated as CASSRAGPGANVLTF.

This chain links TRBV19 with TRBJ1-5; TRBD1 matches at 7 bases. The CDR3 is made up of 17 amino acids. V lost 3 bases, J lost 2 bases, and 10 bases stayed unmatched. Germline loops: CDR1 LNHDA, CDR2 SQIVND (reference sequence). CDR3 in DNA: TGTGCCAGTAGTATCGTTCTGTCCCAGGGGGGCAATCAGCCCCAGCATTTT. This gives the protein CASSIVLSQGGNQPQHF.

This sequence joins TRBV12-2 and TRBJ1-1. TRBV12-2 is shown as a pseudogene. CDR3 length: 15 amino acids. The CDR3 reads CASRLRDRANTEAFF. In DNA form, the CDR3 reads TGTGCAAGTCGCTTACGTGACCGCGCGAACACTGAAGCTTTCTTT.

The rearrangement joins TRBV6-1 to TRBJ2-1, with TRBD2 as a possible D gene (6 bases). Per the germline V gene, CDR1 is MNHNS and CDR2 is SASEGT. This CDR3 has 12 residues. V was trimmed by 7 bases and J by 10 bases, leaving 14 bases between them. CDR3 residues: CASTLDGGEQFF. CDR3 coding DNA: TGTGCCAGCACCTTGGATGGGGGGGAGCAGTTCTTC.

The chain couples TRBV5-6 to TRBJ2-4; D perhaps matches TRBD2 (5 bases). Trimming removed 4 bases at V and 4 bases at J, with 15 bases between. The CDR3 is 15 amino acids. From germline, CDR1 is SGHDT and CDR2 YYEEEE. This CDR3 is CASSPGIGGKNIQYF. CDR3 in DNA: TGTGCCAGCAGCCCCGGAATTGGAGGAAAAAACATTCAGTACTTC.

This chain uses TRBV30 with TRBJ2-2; 8 bases agree with TRBD2. Trimming took 7 bases from V and 1 from J; bases not matched to a gene: 5. The CDR3 spans 14 residues. In germline, CDR1 is GTSNPN, CDR2 SVGIG (reference sequence). CDR3 in DNA: TGTGCCTTGGGACTAGTTGGGAACACCGGGGAGCTGTTTTTT. Amino acid sequence: CALGLVGNTGELFF.

The chain links TRBV25-1 to TRBJ2-3; the D is unclear. This CDR3 region has 13 residues. V lost 6 bases and J lost 1, with 8 bases in between. The germline V gene encodes CDR1 MGHDK and CDR2 SYGVNS. The CDR3 loop reads CASRYAGTDTQYF. Written as DNA, the CDR3 is TGTGCCAGCAGGTACGCAGGCACAGATACGCAGTATTTT.

This clone was seen more than once but under ten times. V and J are TRBV29-1 and TRBJ1-1; no firm D call. Trimming removed 3 bases from V and 1 base from J, with 3 bases in between. Germline loops: CDR1 SQVTM, CDR2 ANQGSEA. CDR3 length: 11 residues. Here the CDR3 reads CSVDTNTEAFF. As DNA, the CDR3 is TGCAGCGTTGACACGAACACTGAAGCTTTCTTT.

The sample holds a few counts of this clone. CDR3 region: CAWGPVEQFF. The CDR3 DNA reads TGTGCCTGGGGGCCTGTTGAGCAGTTCTTC. J is TRBJ2-1 and V is TRBV30, with D unclear. The V end lost 5 bases, the J end lost 9 bases, and 8 bases lay between the germline ends. Germline values: CDR1 GTSNPN, CDR2 SVGIG (reference sequence). The CDR3 runs to 10 residues.

V and J are TRBV29-1 and TRBJ2-3; D is perhaps TRBD1 or TRBD2 (5 bases each). Trimming left V 4 bases short and J 6 bases short, with 17 bases between. The CDR3 runs 14 residues. Per germline, CDR1 SQVTM and CDR2 ANQGSEA. CDR3 loop: CSVGSLGALDTQYF. The DNA of the CDR3 is TGCAGCGTTGGAAGCCTCGGGGCCCTCGATACGCAGTATTTT.

This clone turned up a few times. One end of the junction fails to match germline, which may point to a read error. The chain joins TRBV2 to TRBJ1-2; no firm D call. The CDR3 runs to 9 residues. CDR1 and CDR2 from the germline V gene are SNHLY and FYNNEI. The CDR3 spells CASSEEGSF. DNA for the CDR3: TGTGCCAGCAGTGAGGAAGGGTCCTTC.

The chain recombines TRBV7-9 with TRBJ2-1, with TRBD2 identical over 12 bases. The CDR3 extends over 15 amino acids. In germline, CDR1 is SEHNR, CDR2 FQNEAQ (reference sequence). J was trimmed by 4 bases and V by 6 bases; bases with no gene match: 4. The CDR3 loop is CASSASGREYNEQFF. In DNA, the CDR3 is TGTGCCAGCAGTGCTAGCGGGAGGGAGTACAATGAGCAGTTCTTC.

A remark on this clone: The same CDR3 is also encoded by other DNA sequences in this sample. The J gene is TRBJ2-3, the V gene TRBV2; 8 bases line up with TRBD2. The CDR3 is 15 amino acids. Germline CDR1 SNHLY, CDR2 FYNNEI. With 3 bases clipped from V and 0 bases from J, the junction kept 2 bases outside the gene matches. CDR3 sequence (DNA): TGTGCCAGCAGTGACGGCGGGGGGAGCACAGATACGCAGTATTTT. The encoded protein is CASSDGGGSTDTQYF.

The rearrangement joins TRBV5-1 to TRBJ2-1, with 8 positions matching TRBD2. The V segment lost 5 bases and the J segment 5 bases; nucleotides outside the gene matches: 15. This CDR3 is built from 17 residues. Germline V lookup: CDR1 SGHRS, CDR2 YFSETQ. This chain's CDR3 is CASSSPLAGGVHNEQFF. CDR3 DNA: TGCGCCAGCAGTTCACCCCTGGCGGGAGGTGTCCACAATGAGCAGTTCTTC. Based on the CDR3 plus reference TRBV5-1 and TRBJ2-1, the full variable domain is KAGVTQTPRYLIKTRGQQVTLSCSPISGHRSVSWYQQTPGQGLQFLFEYFSETQRNKGNFPGRFSGRQFSNSRSEMNVSTLELGDSALYLCASSSPLAGGVHNEQFFGPGTRLTVL.

The chain joins TRBV7-2 to TRBJ1-5; D remains ambiguous. The ends were cut back, 1 base at V and 6 bases at J, with 4 bases in the middle. CDR3 length: 12 amino acids. Germline V lookup: CDR1 SGHTA, CDR2 FQGNSA. The CDR3 protein is CASSLGRQPQHF. The CDR3 DNA is TGTGCCAGCAGCTTAGGTCGTCAGCCCCAGCATTTT.

This clone was recorded a few times. CDR3 in DNA: TGTGCCAGCAGCCCTCCCGGGGACAGGGGGCCCGGGGAGCTGTTTTTT. Translated: CASSPPGDRGPGELFF. The rearrangement links TRBV7-2 to TRBJ2-2; 12 nucleotides match TRBD1. The CDR3 sequence is 16 residues long. The germline V gene has CDR1 SGHTA and CDR2 FQGNSA. The V segment lost 5 bases and the J segment 6 bases; nucleotides outside the gene matches: 7.

The rearrangement joins TRBV2 to TRBJ1-5; a possible D gene is TRBD1 (5 bases). The ends were cut back, 6 bases at V and 7 bases at J, with 13 bases in the middle. CDR3 length: 13 amino acids. CDR1 is SNHLY and CDR2 is FYNNEI in the germline V gene. The CDR3 sequence: CASRGPYGQPQHF. In DNA form, the CDR3 reads TGTGCCAGCAGGGGGCCCTATGGGCAGCCCCAGCATTTT.

This chain links TRBV7-2 with TRBJ2-5; no firm D call. Germline CDR1 reads SGHTA; CDR2 reads FQGNSA. V was cut by 0 bases and J by 4 bases, with 9 bases left in between. The CDR3 extends over 14 amino acids. The CDR3, as DNA: TGTGCCAGCAGCTTAGCGTCCGGTCCAGAGACCCAGTACTTC. It specifies CASSLASGPETQYF.